The rows below give T cell receptor beta chains drawn from one sample of a study of blood T cell repertoires in COVID-19. TCRdb's table, derived via immunoSEQ multiplex PCR, lists solely in-frame clones and lacks some. The sample lists about 220,000 clones, 80% to 85% occurring once. Sequencing was performed on peripheral blood. Receptor source: an elderly woman with COVID-19, enrolled during active disease. Each CDR3 is given with its conserved first and last residue. The D gene is left open where the match is weak. Clone sizes are given selectively: once, few, many, or a class where the clone is expanded.

j_gene	v_gene	d_gene	abundance	CDR3nt	CDR3aa
TRBJ1-1	TRBV27	NA	once	TGTGCCAGCAGTTCCTCAGGGATCGACACTGAAGCTTTCTTT	CASSSSGIDTEAFF
TRBJ1-1	TRBV18	NA	NA	TGTGCCAGCTCAGTCGACAGGAACACTGAAGCTTTCTTT	CASSVDRNTEAFF
TRBJ2-7	TRBV27	TRBD2	NA	TGTGCCAGCCGAAACGTGGCGGGGGGGCGGGGCTACGAGCAGTACTTC	CASRNVAGGRGYEQYF
TRBJ2-1	TRBV5-6	TRBD1	NA	TGTGCCAGCAGCTGGACAGGGGGGGCCTACAATGAGCAGTTCTTC	CASSWTGGAYNEQFF
TRBJ1-1	TRBV3-1/TRBV3-2	NA	NA	TGTGCCAGCAGCCAGCGGGGGGAGAACACTGAAGCTTTCTTT	CASSQRGENTEAFF
TRBJ1-5	TRBV2	TRBD1	few	TGTGCCAGCAGGCTCGGGACAGGGGGTTCCTTTCAGCCCCAGCATTTT	CASRLGTGGSFQPQHF
TRBJ2-6	TRBV5-1	NA	NA	TGCGCCAGCAGCTTGGTGGAGTCTGGGGCCAACGTCCTGACTTTC	CASSLVESGANVLTF
TRBJ1-3	TRBV4-1	NA	few	TGCGCCAGCAGCCAAGATAGGTACCAGGCTGGAAACACCATATATTTT	CASSQDRYQAGNTIYF
TRBJ1-1	TRBV5-6	TRBD1	NA	TGTGCCAGCAGCTTACGAGGGGGCAACATGAACACTGAAGCTTTCTTT	CASSLRGGNMNTEAFF
TRBJ2-7	TRBV18	NA	NA	TGTGCCAGCTCACCACGACAACAGGGCTCCTACGAGCAGTACTTC	CASSPRQQGSYEQYF
TRBJ1-2	TRBV7-2	NA	NA	TGTGCCAGCAGCTTGAACCCGGGTTATGGCTACACCTTC	CASSLNPGYGYTF
TRBJ2-5	TRBV7-2	TRBD2	NA	TGTGCCAGCAGCTTAGCGCTGGGCGGGAGAGGGGTAGAGACCCAGTACTTC	CASSLALGGRGVETQYF
TRBJ1-1	TRBV6-5	NA	NA	TGTGCCAGCAGTTACAGAAGCACCATGAACACTGAAGCTTTCTTT	CASSYRSTMNTEAFF
TRBJ1-3	TRBV2	NA	NA	TGTGCCAGCCGCGTCGAAGGAAACACCATATATTTT	CASRVEGNTIYF
TRBJ1-1	TRBV28	NA	NA	TGTGCCAGCACCCTGAGGGGGACTGAAGCTTTCTTT	CASTLRGTEAFF
TRBJ1-5	TRBV30	TRBD1	NA	TGTGCCTGGAGTTGGGACAGAAACACCCAGCCCCAGCATTTT	CAWSWDRNTQPQHF
TRBJ1-4	TRBV18	NA	NA	TGTGCCAGCTCACGCAGCCCTTACGGAGCAACTAATGAAAAACTGTTTTTT	CASSRSPYGATNEKLFF
TRBJ2-5	TRBV3-1/TRBV3-2	NA	NA	TGTGCCAGCAGCCAAGAGGGGGCTGCGATGGAGACCCAGTACTTC	CASSQEGAAMETQYF
TRBJ2-5	TRBV5-1	NA	NA	TGCGCCAGCAGCTTGGAATTGGGGCAGCAAGAGACCCAGTACTTC	CASSLELGQQETQYF
TRBJ2-3	TRBV6-1	TRBD1	NA	TGTGCCAGCAGTGGGGGACAGGGAACCCCTTCACGCACAGATACGCAGTATTTT	CASSGGQGTPSRTDTQYF
TRBJ2-2	TRBV12-5	TRBD1	NA	TGTGCTAGTGGTTTGGTAAGGCAGGGGGAGAACACCGGGGAGCTGTTTTTT	CASGLVRQGENTGELFF
TRBJ2-5	TRBV12-3/TRBV12-4	TRBD2	NA	TGTGCCAGCAGTCTGTCGGGAGGGGACCAGTACTTC	CASSLSGGDQYF
TRBJ2-5	TRBV20-1	NA	NA	TGCAGTGCCTACTCAGGGACCCAGTACTTC	CSAYSGTQYF